This T cell receptor beta chain is from a study of T-cell reconstitution after alpha-beta-depleted transplantation in children. Study-wide points: Hyperexpanded clones declined; after one year, newly produced T cells mostly supplied diversity.

There are 16 residues in the CDR3. Trimming removed 2 bases from V and 2 bases from J; junction bases left unmatched: 3. Library preparation (for TCRbeta) was performed with unique molecular identifiers. A single record per CDR3 protein comes from TCRdb applying MiXCR to the PCR reads. The table records 900,000 or so distinct CDR3 sequences, around 15% of them present only once. As concerns this clonotype: Its antigen is not known.

The clonotype comes from a male patient under 18 who had a stem cell transplant for acute lymphoblastic leukemia, so the T cells may come from the graft donor. Sequenced material: PBMCs, mostly from graft donor cells, taken 360 days after TCRalphabeta/CD19-depleted stem cell transplant. This chain connects TRBV12-3 or TRBV12-4 to TRBJ2-1; 10 bases align to TRBD1. The DNA of the CDR3 is TGTGCCAGCAGTTTAAGACAGGGGGCCACCTACAATGAGCAGTTCTTC. This sequence encodes CASSLRQGATYNEQFF.